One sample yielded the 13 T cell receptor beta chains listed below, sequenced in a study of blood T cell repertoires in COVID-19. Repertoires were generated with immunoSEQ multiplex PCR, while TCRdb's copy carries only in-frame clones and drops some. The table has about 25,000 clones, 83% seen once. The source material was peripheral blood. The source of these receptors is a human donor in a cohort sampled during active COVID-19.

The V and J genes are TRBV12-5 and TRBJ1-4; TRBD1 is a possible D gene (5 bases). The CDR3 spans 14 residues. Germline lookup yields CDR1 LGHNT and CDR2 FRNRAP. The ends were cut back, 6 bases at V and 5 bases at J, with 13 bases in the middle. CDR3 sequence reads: CASGLPGLNEKLFF. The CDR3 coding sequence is TGTGCTAGTGGCCTACCGGGACTCAATGAAAAACTGTTTTTT.

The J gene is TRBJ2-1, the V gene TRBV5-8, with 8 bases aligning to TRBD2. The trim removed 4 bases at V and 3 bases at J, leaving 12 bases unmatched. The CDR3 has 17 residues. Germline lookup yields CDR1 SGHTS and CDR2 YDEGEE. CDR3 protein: CASSGIISGSGYNEQFF. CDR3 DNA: TGTGCCAGCAGCGGAATTATAAGCGGGAGTGGCTACAATGAGCAGTTCTTC.

CDR3 protein: CASTEGGLNTEAFF. CDR3 nucleotides: TGTGCCAGCACCGAAGGGGGACTGAACACTGAAGCTTTCTTT. The chain carries TRBV28 and TRBJ1-1, with D possibly being TRBD1 (6 bases). Trimming shortened V by 7 bases and J by 0 bases, and 12 bases separated the two germline ends. Germline V CDR1 and CDR2: MDHEN, SYDVKM. The CDR3 covers 14 residues.

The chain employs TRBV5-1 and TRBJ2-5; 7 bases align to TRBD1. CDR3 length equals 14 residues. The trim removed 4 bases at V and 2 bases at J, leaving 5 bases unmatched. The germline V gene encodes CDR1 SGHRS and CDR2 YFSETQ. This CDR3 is CASSPGQPQETQYF. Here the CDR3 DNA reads TGCGCCAGCAGCCCGGGACAGCCGCAAGAGACCCAGTACTTC.

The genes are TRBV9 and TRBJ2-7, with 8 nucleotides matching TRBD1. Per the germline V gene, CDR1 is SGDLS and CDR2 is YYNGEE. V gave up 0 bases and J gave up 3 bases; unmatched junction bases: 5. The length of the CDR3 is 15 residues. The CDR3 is CASSVGQGALYEQYF. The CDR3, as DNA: TGTGCCAGCAGCGTAGGGCAGGGGGCTCTCTACGAGCAGTACTTC. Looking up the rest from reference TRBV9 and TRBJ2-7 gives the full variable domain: DSGVTQTPKHLITATGQRVTLRCSPRSGDLSVYWYQQSLDQGLQFLIQYYNGEERAKGNILERFSAQQFPDLHSELNLSSLELGDSALYFCASSVGQGALYEQYFGPGTRLTVT.

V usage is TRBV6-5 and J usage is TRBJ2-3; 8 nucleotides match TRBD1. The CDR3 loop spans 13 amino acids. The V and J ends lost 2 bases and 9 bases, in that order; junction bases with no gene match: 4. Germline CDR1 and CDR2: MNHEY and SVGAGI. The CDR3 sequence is CASSYRDRMTQYF. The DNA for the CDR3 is TGTGCCAGCAGTTACCGGGACAGGATGACGCAGTATTTT.

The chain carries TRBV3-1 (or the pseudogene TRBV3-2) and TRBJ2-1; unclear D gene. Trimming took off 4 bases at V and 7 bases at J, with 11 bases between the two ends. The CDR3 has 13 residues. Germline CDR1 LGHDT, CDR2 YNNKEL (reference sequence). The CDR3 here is CASSPEPKNEQFF. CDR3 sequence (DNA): TGTGCCAGCAGCCCGGAGCCGAAGAATGAGCAGTTCTTC.

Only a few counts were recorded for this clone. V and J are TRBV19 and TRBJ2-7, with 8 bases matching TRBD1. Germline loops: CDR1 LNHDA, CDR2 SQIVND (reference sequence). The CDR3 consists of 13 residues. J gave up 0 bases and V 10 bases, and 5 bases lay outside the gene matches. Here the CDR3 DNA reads TGTGCCACCGGGACAGGACTCTCCTACGAGCAGTACTTC. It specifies CATGTGLSYEQYF.

CDR3 in amino acids: CASRSTGTSTDTQYF. CDR3 coding DNA: TGTGCCAGCAGGTCGACAGGCACTAGCACAGATACGCAGTATTTT. This chain links TRBV6-5 with TRBJ2-3; TRBD1 is a possible D gene (6 bases). Trimming took off 6 bases at V and 0 bases at J, with 13 bases between the two ends. CDR3 length: 15 residues. Germline lookup yields CDR1 MNHEY and CDR2 SVGAGI.

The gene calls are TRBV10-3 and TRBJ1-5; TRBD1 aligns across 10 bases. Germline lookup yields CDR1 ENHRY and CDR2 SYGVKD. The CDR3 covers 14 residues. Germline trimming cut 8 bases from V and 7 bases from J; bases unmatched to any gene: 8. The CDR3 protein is CAIGRDRGEQPQHF. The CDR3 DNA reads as TGTGCCATCGGCCGGGACAGGGGTGAACAGCCCCAGCATTTT.

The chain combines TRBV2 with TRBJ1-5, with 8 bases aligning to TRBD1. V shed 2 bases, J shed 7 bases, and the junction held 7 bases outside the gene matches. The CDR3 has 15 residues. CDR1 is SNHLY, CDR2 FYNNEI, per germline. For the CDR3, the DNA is TGTGCCAGCAGTGAATCTGGGACAGGTTGGCAGCCCCAGCATTTT. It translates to CASSESGTGWQPQHF.

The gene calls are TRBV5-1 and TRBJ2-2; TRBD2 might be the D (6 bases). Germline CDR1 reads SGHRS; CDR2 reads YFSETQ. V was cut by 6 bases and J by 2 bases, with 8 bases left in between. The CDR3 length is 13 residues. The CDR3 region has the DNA TGCGCCAGCAACGGGGGAAACACCGGGGAGCTGTTTTTT. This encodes CASNGGNTGELFF.

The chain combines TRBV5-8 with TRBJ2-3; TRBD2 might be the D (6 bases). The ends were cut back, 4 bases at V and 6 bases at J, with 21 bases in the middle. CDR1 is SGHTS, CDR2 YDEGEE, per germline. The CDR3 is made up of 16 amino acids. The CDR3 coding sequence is TGTGCCAGCAGCGGCGGGACTCGCAAGAGGATCGATACGCAGTATTTT. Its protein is CASSGGTRKRIDTQYF.